This T cell receptor beta chain appears in the sequencing data of a study of blood T cells in healthy people across ages. Study information: Template switching caught about one barcoded beta molecule for each two T cells.

General study points: Long-lived donors carried more naive CD4+ cells and greater diversity than aged donors. TCR beta diversity per million T cells fell roughly linearly with age.

There were at least 5.5 micrograms of total RNA extracted from every sample. About this clonotype: Its matching antigen is unknown.

The CDR3 covers 14 residues. Trimming took off 7 bases at V and 6 bases at J, with 13 bases between the two ends. Germline values: CDR1 MNHEY, CDR2 SVGAGI. PCR was performed a second time for about 6 to 12 cycles using a sample-barcoded 5' primer and a J-beta primer mix. Via MiXCR, TCRdb re-called the 5' RACE reads, giving one row per CDR3 protein. The sample includes approximately 1.5 million distinct CDR3 sequences, 40% to 45% of them seen just once. Sequences were obtained from blood. The origin of this receptor is a woman younger than 30 in good health. J is TRBJ1-6 and V is TRBV6-5; a possible D gene is TRBD1 (5 bases). In DNA, the CDR3 is TGTGCCAGCACCGACAGTCGAGCTAATTCACCCCTCCACTTT. This codes for CASTDSRANSPLHF.